The T cell receptor (beta chain) under discussion was sequenced for a study of blood T cell repertoires in COVID-19. As for the study in general: COVID-19 samples, acute and convalescent, were from the United States, Italy and Spain.

Trimming took 6 bases from V and 8 from J, leaving 16 bases between them. Germline values: CDR1 MGHDK, CDR2 SYGVNS. The CDR3 consists of 14 residues. Clones were sequenced by immunoSEQ multiplex PCR, and TCRdb holds only the in-frame ones, with some missing. The sample holds around 260,000 clones, around 89% seen once. The sequencing sample was made of peripheral blood. The chain recombines TRBV25-1 with TRBJ1-4; possibly TRBD1 for D (5 bases). This clonotype was sampled from a man aged 55-75 years who had recovered from COVID-19. The CDR3 sequence: CASRRFGQGEKLFF. CDR3 coding DNA: TGTGCCAGCAGAAGGTTTGGGCAGGGAGAAAAACTGTTTTTT.